This T cell receptor (beta chain) emerged from a study of blood T cell repertoires in COVID-19. Overall study: Both acute and convalescent COVID-19 samples were obtained from the United States, Italy and Spain. PBMCs, B-cell-depleted T cells, or T cells provided the cDNA or gDNA that made up the material.

The CDR3 totals 15 residues. V lost 4 bases to trimming and J lost 0 bases, with 11 bases between them. Germline V gene data show CDR1 as SGHRS and CDR2 as YFSETQ. In the study's own analysis: Amplified reference gene primers provided the basis for estimating nucleated cell counts. The repertoire was sequenced with immunoSEQ multiplex PCR; TCRdb's copy has only in-frame clones and lacks some. D and trimming were read from the DNA, whereas the V and J calls and clone size are those reported in that table. This sample has 260,000 or so clones, with 75% to 90% found just once. This chain links TRBV5-1 with TRBJ1-3; D perhaps matches TRBD1 (6 bases). The receptor comes from a human donor in a cohort sampled during active COVID-19. Sequencing was performed on peripheral blood. The CDR3 region has the DNA TGCGCCAGCAGCATAGGACAGTTCTCTGGAAACACCATATATTTT. Its translation: CASSIGQFSGNTIYF.